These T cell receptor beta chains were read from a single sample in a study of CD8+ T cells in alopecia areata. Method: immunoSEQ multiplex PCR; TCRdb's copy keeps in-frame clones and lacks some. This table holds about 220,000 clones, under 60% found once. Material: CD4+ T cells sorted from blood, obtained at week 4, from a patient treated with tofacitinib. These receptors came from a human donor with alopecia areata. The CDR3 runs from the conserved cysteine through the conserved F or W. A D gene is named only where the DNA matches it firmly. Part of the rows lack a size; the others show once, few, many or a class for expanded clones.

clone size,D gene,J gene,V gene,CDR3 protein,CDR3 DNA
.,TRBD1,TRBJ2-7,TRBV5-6,CASSPGTGTSEQYF,TGTGCCAGCAGCCCCGGGACAGGGACGTCCGAGCAGTACTTC
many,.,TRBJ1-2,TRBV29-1,CSVDGARGGYGYTF,TGCAGCGTTGATGGGGCCAGGGGAGGCTATGGCTACACCTTC
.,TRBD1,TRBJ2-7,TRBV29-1,CSVSTGGREQYF,TGCAGCGTTTCGACAGGGGGCCGGGAGCAGTACTTC
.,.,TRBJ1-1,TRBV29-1,CSVEGGLGAAFF,TGCAGCGTTGAAGGAGGATTGGGGGCAGCTTTCTTT
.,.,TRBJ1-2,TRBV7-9,CASSLEDMGGYTF,TGTGCCAGCAGCTTAGAGGACATGGGTGGCTACACCTTC
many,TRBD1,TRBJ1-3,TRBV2,CASTRTGGEGNTIYF,TGTGCCAGCACCAGGACAGGGGGCGAGGGAAACACCATATATTTT
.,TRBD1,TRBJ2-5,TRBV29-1,CSVEDDRATGETQYF,TGCAGCGTTGAAGATGACAGGGCTACGGGAGAGACCCAGTACTTC
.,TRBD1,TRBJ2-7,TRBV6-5,CASRGKTGGVYEQYF,TGTGCCAGCAGGGGTAAAACAGGGGGAGTCTACGAGCAGTACTTC
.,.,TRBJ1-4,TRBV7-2,CASSSVANEKLFF,TGTGCCAGCAGCTCGGTTGCGAATGAAAAACTGTTTTTT
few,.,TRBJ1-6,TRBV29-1,CSVASQAGPNSPLHF,TGCAGCGTTGCGTCCCAGGCAGGGCCTAATTCACCCCTCCACTTT
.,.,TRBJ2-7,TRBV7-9,CASSFTANYEQYF,TGTGCCAGCAGCTTTACAGCCAACTACGAGCAGTACTTC
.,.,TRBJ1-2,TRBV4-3,CASSQSWGQIANYGYTF,TGCGCCAGCAGCCAAAGCTGGGGACAAATAGCTAACTATGGCTACACCTTC
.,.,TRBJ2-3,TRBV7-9,CASSPSLDTQYF,TGTGCCAGCAGCCCGTCTTTAGATACGCAGTATTTT
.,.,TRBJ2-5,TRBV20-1,CSGRRQETQYF,TGCAGTGGTCGCAGGCAAGAGACCCAGTACTTC
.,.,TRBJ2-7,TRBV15,CATREGGSYEQYF,TGTGCCACCAGGGAAGGGGGTTCCTACGAGCAGTACTTC
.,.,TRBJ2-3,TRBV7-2,CASSLVASAQGTQYF,TGTGCCAGCAGCTTAGTAGCGTCGGCGCAGGGGACGCAGTATTTT
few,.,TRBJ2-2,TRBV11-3,CASSLVGGLAGELFF,TGTGCCAGCAGCTTGGTGGGGGGCCTCGCCGGGGAGCTGTTTTTT
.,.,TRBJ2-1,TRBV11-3,CASSFASPNEQFF,TGTGCCAGCAGCTTCGCCAGTCCCAATGAGCAGTTCTTC
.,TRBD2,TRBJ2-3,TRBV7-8,CASSSLATSTDTQYF,TGTGCCAGCAGTTCACTAGCGACTAGCACAGATACGCAGTATTTT
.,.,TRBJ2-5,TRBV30,CAWSFTPGGPTAQYF,TGTGCCTGGAGTTTCACACCCGGGGGCCCCACGGCCCAGTACTTC
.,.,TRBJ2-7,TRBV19,CASSTKNGGEQYF,TGTGCCAGTAGTACAAAAAATGGAGGCGAGCAGTACTTC
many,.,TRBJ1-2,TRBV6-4,CASSDGNRNYGYTF,TGTGCCAGCAGTGACGGGAACAGAAACTATGGCTACACCTTC
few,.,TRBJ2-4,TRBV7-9,CASSNGAAKNIQYF,TGTGCCAGCAGCAACGGGGCAGCCAAAAACATTCAGTACTTC
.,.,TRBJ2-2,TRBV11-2,CASSPPGHNTGELFF,TGTGCCAGCAGCCCGCCGGGCCATAACACCGGGGAGCTGTTTTTT
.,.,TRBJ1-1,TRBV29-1,CSVEDGVRGAAFF,TGCAGCGTTGAAGACGGGGTTCGCGGCGCAGCTTTCTTT
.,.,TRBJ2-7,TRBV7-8,CASSSNKGGLATRVYEQYF,TGTGCCAGCAGCTCAAATAAGGGGGGACTGGCGACGAGAGTCTACGAGCAGTACTTC
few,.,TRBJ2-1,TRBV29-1,CSAWTVSHNEQFF,TGCAGCGCCTGGACAGTAAGCCACAATGAGCAGTTCTTC
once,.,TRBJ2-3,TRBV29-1,CSASTTDTQYF,TGCAGCGCATCTACGACAGATACGCAGTATTTT
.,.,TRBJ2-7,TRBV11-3,CASRGRGHEQYF,TGTGCCAGCAGGGGAAGGGGCCACGAGCAGTACTTC
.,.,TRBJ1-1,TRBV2,CAAGRVSNTEAFF,TGTGCCGCGGGGAGGGTGTCGAACACTGAAGCTTTCTTT
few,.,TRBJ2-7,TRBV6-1,CASSEDWPASNYEQYF,TGTGCCAGCAGTGAAGACTGGCCAGCGTCTAACTACGAGCAGTACTTC
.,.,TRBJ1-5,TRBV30,CAWSGESNQPQHF,TGTGCCTGGAGTGGTGAGAGCAATCAGCCCCAGCATTTT
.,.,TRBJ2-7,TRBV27,CASSALDSGSYEQYF,TGTGCCAGCAGTGCCCTGGACAGTGGGAGCTACGAGCAGTACTTC
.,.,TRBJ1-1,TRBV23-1,CASSSHRDMNTEAFF,TGCGCCAGCAGTTCTCACAGGGACATGAACACTGAAGCTTTCTTT
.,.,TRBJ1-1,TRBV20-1,CSAPDQFEAFF,TGCAGTGCGCCGGATCAATTTGAAGCTTTCTTT
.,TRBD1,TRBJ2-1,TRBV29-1,CSVVATTGWAEQFF,TGCAGCGTTGTAGCGACGACAGGGTGGGCTGAGCAGTTCTTC
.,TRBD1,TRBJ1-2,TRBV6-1,CASSLGTGIYGYTF,TGTGCCAGCAGCCTAGGGACAGGAATATATGGCTACACCTTC
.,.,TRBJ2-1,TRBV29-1,CSVATTAYNEQFF,TGCAGCGTCGCCACTACAGCCTACAATGAGCAGTTCTTC
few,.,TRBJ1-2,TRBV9,CASSARTDRPDYGYTF,TGTGCCAGCAGCGCGCGGACAGACAGACCCGATTATGGCTACACCTTC
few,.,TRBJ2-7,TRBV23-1,CASRRGYEQYF,TGCGCCAGCAGACGTGGCTACGAGCAGTACTTC
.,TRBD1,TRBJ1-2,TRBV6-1,CASLDRGGGYTF,TGTGCCAGCTTGGACAGGGGAGGTGGCTACACCTTC
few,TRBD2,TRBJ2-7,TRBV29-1,CSVTGEGSSYEQYF,TGCAGCGTTACCGGGGAGGGGAGTTCCTACGAGCAGTACTTC
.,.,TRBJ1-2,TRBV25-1,CASSEKVYGYTF,TGTGCCAGCAGTGAGAAGGTCTATGGCTACACCTTC
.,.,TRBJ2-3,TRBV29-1,CSVVIATDTQYF,TGCAGCGTTGTTATAGCCACAGATACGCAGTATTTT
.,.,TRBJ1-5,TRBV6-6,CASNLGVAQPQHF,TGTGCCAGCAACCTTGGAGTCGCTCAGCCCCAGCATTTT
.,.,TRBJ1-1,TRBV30,CAWRERRVGPTEAFF,TGTGCCTGGAGGGAACGGCGGGTGGGTCCCACTGAAGCTTTCTTT
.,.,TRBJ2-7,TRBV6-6,CASTRRVVDEQYF,TGTGCCAGCACTCGCAGGGTTGTGGACGAGCAGTACTTC
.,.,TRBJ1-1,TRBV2,CASLEHLNTEAFF,TGTGCCAGCTTGGAGCACCTGAACACTGAAGCTTTCTTT
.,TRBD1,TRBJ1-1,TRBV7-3,CASSLSGGGGEAFF,TGTGCCAGCAGCTTATCAGGGGGAGGTGGTGAAGCTTTCTTT
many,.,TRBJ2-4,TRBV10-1,CASSAAGGTKNIQYF,TGCGCCAGCAGTGCGGCCGGGGGAACCAAAAACATTCAGTACTTC
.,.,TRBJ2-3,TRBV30,CAWRSKGRDTQYF,TGTGCCTGGAGGTCCAAGGGTCGAGATACGCAGTATTTT
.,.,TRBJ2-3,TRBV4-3,CASSQDWGGDADTQYF,TGCGCCAGCAGCCAAGATTGGGGTGGGGACGCAGATACGCAGTATTTT
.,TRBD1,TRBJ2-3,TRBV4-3,CASSQDISRGQGWGTDTQYF,TGCGCCAGCAGCCAAGATATTAGTAGGGGACAGGGGTGGGGCACAGATACGCAGTATTTT
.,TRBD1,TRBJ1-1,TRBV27,CASIPLVVGRGQAFF,TGTGCCAGCATTCCCCTGGTTGTGGGTAGGGGGCAAGCTTTCTTT
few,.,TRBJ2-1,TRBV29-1,CSVDGNLPNEQFF,TGCAGCGTTGACGGCAATCTCCCCAATGAGCAGTTCTTC
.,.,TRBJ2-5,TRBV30,CAWRDQETQYF,TGTGCCTGGCGGGATCAAGAGACCCAGTACTTC
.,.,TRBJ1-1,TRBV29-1,CSARGGMNTEAFF,TGCAGCGCCAGGGGTGGGATGAACACTGAAGCTTTCTTT
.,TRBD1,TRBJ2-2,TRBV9,CASSIRTGARTGELFF,TGTGCCAGCAGCATTCGGACAGGGGCGAGGACCGGGGAGCTGTTTTTT